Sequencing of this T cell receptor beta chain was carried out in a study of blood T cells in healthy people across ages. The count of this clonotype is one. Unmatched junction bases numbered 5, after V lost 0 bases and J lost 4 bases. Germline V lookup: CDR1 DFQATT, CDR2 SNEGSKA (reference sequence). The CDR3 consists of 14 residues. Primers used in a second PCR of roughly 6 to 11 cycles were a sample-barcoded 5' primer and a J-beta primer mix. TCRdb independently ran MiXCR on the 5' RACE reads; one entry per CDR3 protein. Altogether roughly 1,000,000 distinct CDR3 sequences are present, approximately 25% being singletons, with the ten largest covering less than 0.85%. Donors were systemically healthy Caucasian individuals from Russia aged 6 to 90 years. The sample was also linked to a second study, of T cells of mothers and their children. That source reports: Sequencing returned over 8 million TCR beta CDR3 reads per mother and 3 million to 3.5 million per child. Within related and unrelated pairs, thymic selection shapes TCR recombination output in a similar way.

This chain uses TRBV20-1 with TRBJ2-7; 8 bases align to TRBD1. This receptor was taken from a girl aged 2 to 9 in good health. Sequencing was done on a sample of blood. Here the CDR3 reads CSARDNRGSYEQYF. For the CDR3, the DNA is TGCAGTGCTAGAGACAACAGGGGGTCGTACGAGCAGTACTTC.